The entry below describes one T cell receptor (beta chain). These data belong to a study of blood T cell repertoires in COVID-19. In the study overall: The study drew acute and convalescent COVID-19 samples from the United States, Italy and Spain. T cells, B-cell-depleted T cells, or PBMCs supplied cDNA or gDNA.

The CDR3 has 15 residues. Germline V lookup: CDR1 SGHVS, CDR2 FNYEAQ. V trimming: 1 base; J trimming: 2 bases; junction bases outside the gene matches: 3. Under the authors' procedure: Nucleated cell counts were estimated from reference gene primer amplification. Profiled with immunoSEQ multiplex PCR; TCRdb holds only in-frame clones, not every one. The DNA was the basis for D and trimming; V, J and clone size are from that table. The sample lists about 99,000 clones; roughly 84% were seen once. This TCR came from a woman aged 60-75 years in a cohort sampled during active or convalescent COVID-19. The chain combines TRBV7-6 with TRBJ1-1; 8 bases are shared with TRBD1. The sample comprised peripheral blood. The CDR3 nucleotides read TGTGCCAGCAGCTTAGGGACAGGGCTTAACACTGAAGCTTTCTTT. Translated, it gives CASSLGTGLNTEAFF. The variable domain in full, completed from reference TRBV7-6 and TRBJ1-1, reads GAGVSQSPRYKVTKRGQDVALRCDPISGHVSLYWYRQALGQGPEFLTYFNYEAQQDKSGLPNDRFSAERPEGSISTLTIQRTEQRDSAMYRCASSLGTGLNTEAFFGQGTRLTVV.